The 9 T cell receptor beta chains presented below share a single source sample, sequenced in a study of T cells in Graves' hyperthyroidism and ophthalmopathy. Amplification of TCR beta CDR3 regions was performed using RNA transcripts as template. The primer set for the first-round RT-PCR of the TCR CDR3 was HTBI. TCRdb re-called the multiplex PCR reads through MiXCR, storing one row per CDR3 protein. The table lists some 490,000 distinct CDR3 sequences, about 16% of them singletons. The sequencing input was blood. These receptors were collected from a woman under 40 with Graves' ophthalmopathy.

V is TRBV19 and J is TRBJ1-5; D gene unclear. Trimming pared 1 base from V and 1 base from J, leaving 11 bases between. Germline CDR1 is LNHDA and CDR2 is SQIVND (reference sequence). The CDR3 runs to 16 residues. CDR3 sequence reads: CASSIGPGISNQPQHF. Written as DNA, the CDR3 is TGTGCCAGTAGTATAGGCCCCGGGATAAGCAATCAGCCCCAGCATTTT.

The genes are TRBV7-2 and TRBJ1-6; D is unclear. The CDR3 consists of 18 residues. V was cut by 1 base and J by 0 bases, with 13 bases left in between. Per the germline V gene, CDR1 is SGHTA and CDR2 is FQGNSA. This chain's CDR3 is CASSLEYPPSSYNSPLHF. The CDR3 coding sequence is TGTGCCAGCAGCTTAGAATACCCCCCGAGCTCCTATAATTCACCCCTCCACTTT.

This clonotype was picked up a small number of times. The chain combines TRBV7-8 with TRBJ2-5; D gene uncertain. Trimming stripped 0 bases from V and 4 bases from J, with 9 bases between. CDR1 is SGHVS and CDR2 is FQNEAQ in the germline V gene. The CDR3 length is 14 residues. CDR3 DNA sequence: TGTGCCAGCAGCTTAGCCGGTCTAACAGAGACCCAGTACTTC. Translating it yields CASSLAGLTETQYF.

V gene TRBV3-1 combines with J gene TRBJ2-3; 13 positions agree with TRBD2. V shed 0 bases, J shed 6 bases, and the junction held 9 bases outside the gene matches. The CDR3 consists of 18 residues. Germline CDR1 LGHDT, CDR2 YNNKEL (reference sequence). The CDR3 spells CASSQDITSGRAADTQYF. CDR3 bases: TGTGCCAGCAGCCAAGATATAACTAGCGGGAGGGCCGCGGATACGCAGTATTTT.

The chain couples TRBV12-3 or TRBV12-4 to TRBJ1-2; maybe TRBD1 (5 bases). The CDR3 spans 14 residues. Trimming stripped 3 bases from V and 3 bases from J, with 11 bases between. The DNA of the CDR3 is TGTGCCAGCAGTTTTATACAGGCGGACTATGGCTACACCTTC. Its protein product is CASSFIQADYGYTF.

Notes on this clonotype: This may come from a read error, since a much larger clone is one base off. The rearrangement uses TRBV6-2 or TRBV6-3 and TRBJ2-2; D might be TRBD2 (7 bases). This CDR3 spans 16 amino acids. The germline V gene has CDR1 MNHEY and CDR2 SVGEGT. CDR3 amino acids: CACSYGGLAGTGELFF. In DNA form, the CDR3 reads TGTGCCTGCAGTTACGGGGGGCTAGCTGGGACCGGGGAGCTGTTTTTT.

This clonotype was picked up many times. The V call is TRBV12-3 or TRBV12-4, the J call TRBJ2-7; D call uncertain. This CDR3 has 13 residues. The V gene lost 2 bases and the J gene lost 3 bases, with 8 bases spanning the gap. This chain's CDR3 is CASSLQDLYEQYF. As DNA, the CDR3 is TGTGCCAGCAGTTTACAGGACCTCTACGAGCAGTACTTC.

The rearrangement uses TRBV6-1 and TRBJ2-3; 8 bases align to TRBD1. Germline V gene lookup returns CDR1 MNHNS and CDR2 SASEGT. Losses at the gene ends were 8 bases for V and 2 bases for J; bases not matched to a gene: 3. This CDR3 has 13 residues. CDR3 DNA sequence: TGTGCCAGCGTGGACAGGGTCACAGATACGCAGTATTTT. Translated: CASVDRVTDTQYF.

Many counts were recorded for this clonotype. This chain links TRBV28 with TRBJ2-7; 7 nucleotides line up with TRBD1. The CDR3 is made up of 16 amino acids. Germline V gives CDR1 MDHEN, CDR2 SYDVKM. The trim removed 6 bases at V and 3 bases at J, leaving 14 bases unmatched. The DNA for the CDR3 is TGTGCCAGCAGCCCAGCCCTAAAGGGGGCACACTACGAGCAGTACTTC. Amino acids: CASSPALKGAHYEQYF.